This T cell receptor beta chain originates from a study of CD8+ T cells in alopecia areata. Findings and caveats of the study: Lesional scalp, especially alopecia totalis/universalis, showed higher clonality than normal scalp. Resident alphabeta T cells of normal skin are also sequenced in scalp samples.

As regards this clone: What it recognizes is unknown.

The authors extracted RNA and reverse transcribed it into cDNA as the sequencing template. Assay: immunoSEQ multiplex PCR; the TCRdb copy retains only in-frame clones and omits some. Seen here are about 120,000 clones, around 61% observed once, and the top ten hold roughly 2.8%. The CDR3 is 15 residues long. The V gene end was trimmed by 7 bases and the J gene end by 8 bases; junction bases not matched to a gene: 11. Germline assignment: CDR1 SGHAT and CDR2 FQNNGV. The chain carries TRBV11-2 and TRBJ1-6, with TRBD1 identical over 7 bases. The clonotype was recovered from a human donor in good health. The sample taken for sequencing was CD4+ T cells sorted from blood. The CDR3 here is CASTGRGQGDSPLHF. In DNA, the CDR3 is TGTGCCAGCACCGGTAGGGGGCAAGGAGATTCACCCCTCCACTTT.